Below, 9 T cell receptor beta chains from the same sample are listed, as sequenced in a study of blood T cells in healthy people across ages. Through a sample-barcoded 5' primer and a J-beta primer mix, a second PCR was run for roughly 6 to 12 cycles. TCRdb ran MiXCR on the 5' RACE reads and lists one entry per CDR3 protein. Of fewer than 1,000,000 distinct CDR3 sequences listed, 35% to 60% are singletons. Sequenced sample: blood. The source of these receptors is a man at least 80 years old in good health.

This clonotype was picked up many times. J is TRBJ2-5 and V is TRBV9, with 11 nucleotides matching TRBD2. Losses at the gene ends were 2 bases for V and 1 base for J; bases not matched to a gene: 1. Germline loops: CDR1 SGDLS, CDR2 YYNGEE. The CDR3 runs to 15 residues. CDR3 bases: TGTGCCAGCAGCGTTGGGACTAGCGGCCAAGAGACCCAGTACTTC. This gives the protein CASSVGTSGQETQYF.

This clonotype was recorded at least ten times. The chain has TRBV12-3 or TRBV12-4 and TRBJ2-4; 8 bases match TRBD2. Losses at the gene ends were 11 bases for V and 7 bases for J; bases not matched to a gene: 10. The CDR3 length is 13 residues. CDR3 DNA sequence: TGTGCCCTCAACGCGGGAGGAAGGAACATTCAGTACTTC. Protein sequence: CALNAGGRNIQYF.

Comment on this clonotype: One base away lies a much larger clone, so this may be a sequencing read error. The CDR3 bases are TGCAGCGTTCGTCAACAGGGGGCCTACAATGATCAGTTCTTC. It codes for CSVRQQGAYNDQFF. The chain combines TRBV29-1 with TRBJ2-1, with TRBD1 matching 9 bases. Germline V CDR1 and CDR2: SQVTM, ANQGSEA. This CDR3 has 14 amino acids.

The chain employs TRBV20-1 and TRBJ2-1; 7 positions agree with TRBD1. Germline-derived CDR1 and CDR2 are DFQATT and SNEGSKA (reference sequence). The CDR3 has 11 amino acids. After removal of 4 bases from V and 11 bases from J, the junction contained 5 bases not matched to a gene. CDR3: CSAKGQTKQFF. CDR3 coding DNA: TGCAGTGCTAAGGGACAGACTAAGCAGTTCTTC.

V and J are TRBV6-5 and TRBJ1-2; D is perhaps TRBD1 (5 bases). CDR3 length equals 13 residues. Germline CDR1 and CDR2: MNHEY and SVGAGI. Between the trimmed V and J ends, which lost 2 bases and 4 bases, there was a span of 8 bases. CDR3 coding DNA: TGTGCCAGCAGTTACGGGGGGATCTATGGCTACACCTTC. Translating gives CASSYGGIYGYTF.

This chain joins TRBV7-2 and TRBJ2-1; weak D call: TRBD2 (6 bases). The V gene's germline CDR1 is SGHTA and CDR2 FQGNSA. V was pared by 4 bases and J by 5 bases, with 18 bases between. The CDR3 spans 16 residues. In DNA form, the CDR3 reads TGTGCCAGCAGCTCCCGGAGTAGCGGAGCCCACAATGAGCAGTTCTTC. This encodes CASSSRSSGAHNEQFF.

This clonotype was detected once. The rearrangement links TRBV29-1 to TRBJ2-5; 10 positions agree with TRBD2. The J call may be mistaken, given a closer DNA end match to TRBJ2-7. Germline V gene data show CDR1 as SQVTM and CDR2 as ANQGSEA. This CDR3 is built from 15 residues. As DNA, the CDR3 is TGCAGCGTTGAAGTAGGGCTAGCGGGAGTCTACGAGCAGTACTTC. It is translated as CSVEVGLAGVYEQYF.

This clonotype has a count of ten or more. V is TRBV6-2 or TRBV6-3 and J is TRBJ2-1; 7 bases map to TRBD1. The V and J ends lost 6 bases and 1 base, in that order; junction bases with no gene match: 3. In germline, CDR1 is MNHEY, CDR2 SVGEGT. This CDR3 spans 14 amino acids. CDR3 amino acids: CASSRQGSYNEQFF. CDR3 in DNA: TGTGCCAGCAGCCGACAGGGATCCTACAATGAGCAGTTCTTC.

This clonotype came up a few times. This chain joins TRBV5-1 and TRBJ1-1, with D hard to call. V was shortened by 2 bases and J by 5 bases, with 13 bases between the two germline ends. Germline CDR1 reads SGHRS; CDR2 reads YFSETQ. There are 14 residues in the CDR3. CDR3 loop: CASSFTTGGTEAFF. The DNA of the CDR3 is TGCGCCAGCAGCTTCACCACCGGAGGAACTGAAGCTTTCTTT.